The T cell receptor beta chain described here comes from a study of PD-1 blockade in classical Hodgkin lymphoma. Study-wide points: TCR diversity at baseline was reported to be reduced in newly diagnosed patients relative to healthy donors.

Clones were read by immunoSEQ multiplex PCR, and TCRdb kept only the in-frame ones, dropping some. This table holds about 21,000 clones, under 75% found once. The time point was: cycle 4 day 1 (C4D1), after six to seven weeks of nivolumab. Every single patient, without exception, relapsed after autologous stem cell transplantation, and brentuximab vedotin exposure varied. It was by magnetic negative selection that CD4+ T cells were purified from thawed PBMCs. A remark on this clone: Its antigen is as yet unknown.

Germline lookup yields CDR1 MGHDK and CDR2 SYGVNS. Unmatched junction bases numbered 10, after V lost 4 bases and J lost 8 bases. The CDR3 consists of 14 residues. The rearrangement joins TRBV25-1 to TRBJ2-5, with TRBD1 identical over 7 bases. The starting material was CD4+ T cells from blood, obtained before the fourth cycle of nivolumab. The receptor was isolated from a human donor with classical Hodgkin lymphoma. The CDR3 nucleotides are TGTGCCAGCAGTGCGGGACAGCTAAGAGAAACCCAGTACTTC. It yields the protein CASSAGQLRETQYF.